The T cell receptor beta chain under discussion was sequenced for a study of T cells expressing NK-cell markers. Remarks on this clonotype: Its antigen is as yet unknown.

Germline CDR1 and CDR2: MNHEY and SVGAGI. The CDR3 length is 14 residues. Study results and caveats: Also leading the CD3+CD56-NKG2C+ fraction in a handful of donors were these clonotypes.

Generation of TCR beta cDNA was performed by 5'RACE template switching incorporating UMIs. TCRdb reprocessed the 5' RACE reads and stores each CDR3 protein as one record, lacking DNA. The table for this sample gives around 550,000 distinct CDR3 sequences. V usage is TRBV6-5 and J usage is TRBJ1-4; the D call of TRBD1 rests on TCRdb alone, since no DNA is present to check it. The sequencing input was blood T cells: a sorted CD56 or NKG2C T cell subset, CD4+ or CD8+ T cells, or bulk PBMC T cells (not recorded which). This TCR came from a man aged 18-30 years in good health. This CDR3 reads CASSYGGTDEKLFF.